These T cell receptor beta chains were read from a single sample in a study of radiation and T cells in renal cell carcinoma. Assay used: immunoSEQ multiplex PCR; TCRdb lists only in-frame clones, some missing. Counted here are tens of thousands of clones, about 74% occurring once; the ten biggest clones make up about 6.8%. Sequencing was performed on blood, taken from a patient whose treatment included radiotherapy and nephrectomy. The receptor set was obtained from a man in his 60s with renal cell carcinoma. Each CDR3 is given with its conserved first and last residue. The size entry is marked missing in some rows and otherwise reads once, few, many or a size class.

>.|TRBV27|TRBJ1-1
CASSLSGSTEAFF
>few|TRBV6-5|TRBJ1-5
CASRGGLGNQPQHF
>.|TRBV29-1|TRBJ2-2
CSVDAGTRTGELFF
>few|TRBV19|TRBJ2-6
CASSTPTGLGANVLTF
>.|TRBV10-2|TRBJ1-1
CASSVPASNTEAFF
>.|TRBV5-6|TRBJ1-2
CASSLERWQGYGYTF
>once|TRBV15|TRBJ1-4
CATSREQGNEKLFF
>.|TRBV7-8|TRBJ2-2
CASSYTTGLNTGELFF
>.|TRBV7-9|TRBJ2-2
CASQGINTGELFF
>.|TRBV6-1|TRBJ2-1
CASRANLYNEQFF
>.|TRBV19|TRBJ1-1
CASSGSKGDLPRIMNTEAFF
>.|TRBV7-2|TRBJ2-3
CASSLGVAGGRTDTQYF
>.|TRBV7-9|TRBJ2-1
CASSLLGQTAYNEQFF
>.|TRBV2|TRBJ1-1
CASSPTRGLTEAFF
>.|TRBV7-2|TRBJ1-6
CASSVPPGPLHF
>.|TRBV9|TRBJ1-2
CASSVDVQNYGYTF
>.|TRBV6-1|TRBJ1-1
CASSEIQGTTEAFF
>.|TRBV7-2|TRBJ2-3
CASSLARGTDTQYF